Below are 26 T cell receptor beta chains sequenced from a single sample in a study of identical twins. Using its own MiXCR run on the 5' RACE reads, TCRdb lists one record per CDR3 protein. Of 450,000 or so distinct CDR3 sequences in the sample, approximately 17% were seen once. The sequencing sample was made of naive T cells sorted from blood. The receptors stem from a man aged 45-60 years in good health.

This clonotype was seen ten or more times. The V gene is TRBV28, the J gene TRBJ1-4; maybe TRBD1 (5 bases). In germline, CDR1 is MDHEN, CDR2 SYDVKM. Trimming cost V 5 bases and J 2 bases, with 15 bases left between them. CDR3 length: 16 amino acids. Here the CDR3 DNA reads TGTGCCAGCAGTGCGGGACTCCGGGTCACTAATGAAAAACTGTTTTTT. Translated: CASSAGLRVTNEKLFF. The variable domain in full, with the rest retrieved from reference TRBV28 and TRBJ1-4, is DVKVTQSSRYLVKRTGEKVFLECVQDMDHENMFWYRQDPGLGLRLIYFSYDVKMKEKGDIPEGYSVSREKKERFSLILESASTNQTSMYLCASSAGLRVTNEKLFFGSGTQLSVL.

This clonotype was seen a few times. The rearrangement links TRBV6-2 or TRBV6-3 to TRBJ1-1; D unclear. Germline V CDR1 and CDR2: MNHEY, SVGEGT. This CDR3 comprises 13 residues. Trimming took off 6 bases at V and 0 bases at J, with 8 bases between the two ends. CDR3 nucleotides: TGTGCCAGCAGCTGGGCCCTGAACACTGAAGCTTTCTTT. Its translation: CASSWALNTEAFF.

This clonotype was counted a few times. The genes are TRBV5-6 and TRBJ2-5; D is possibly TRBD1 (6 bases). Trimming left V 0 bases short and J 1 base short, with 13 bases between. Per germline, CDR1 SGHDT and CDR2 YYEEEE. The CDR3 covers 16 residues. The CDR3, as DNA: TGTGCCAGCAGCTTGGCAGGGGTTCTTGGCCAAGAGACCCAGTACTTC. Its protein is CASSLAGVLGQETQYF. The whole variable domain, filled in from reference TRBV5-6 and TRBJ2-5, reads DAGVTQSPTHLIKTRGQQVTLRCSPKSGHDTVSWYQQALGQGPQFIFQYYEEEERQRGNFPDRFSGHQFPNYSSELNVNALLLGDSALYLCASSLAGVLGQETQYFGPGTRLLVL.

The table lists this clonotype with many counts. This chain connects TRBV7-6 to TRBJ2-5; TRBD2 agrees at 9 bases. Germline-derived CDR1 and CDR2 are SGHVS and FNYEAQ. The CDR3 totals 14 residues. With 0 bases clipped from V and 4 bases from J, the junction kept 0 bases outside the gene matches. This chain's CDR3 is CASSLATSGETQYF. For the CDR3, the DNA is TGTGCCAGCAGCTTAGCGACTAGCGGAGAGACCCAGTACTTC. Looking up the rest from reference TRBV7-6 and TRBJ2-5 gives the full variable domain: GAGVSQSPRYKVTKRGQDVALRCDPISGHVSLYWYRQALGQGPEFLTYFNYEAQQDKSGLPNDRFSAERPEGSISTLTIQRTEQRDSAMYRCASSLATSGETQYFGPGTRLLVL.

The CDR3: CASSKGTGELETQYF. CDR3 sequence (DNA): TGTGCCAGCAGCAAAGGGACAGGGGAACTAGAGACCCAGTACTTC. The chain couples TRBV9 to TRBJ2-5, with 10 bases fitting TRBD1. This CDR3 contains 15 residues. Germline-derived CDR1 and CDR2 are SGDLS and YYNGEE. V lost 4 bases and J lost 4; bases outside the gene matches: 7.

The chain carries TRBV6-2 or TRBV6-3 and TRBJ2-7; 7 bases match TRBD2. V lost 4 bases, J lost 5 bases, and 8 bases stayed unmatched. The CDR3 runs to 14 residues. Germline lookup yields CDR1 MNHEY and CDR2 SVGEGT. The CDR3 region is CASSWRESIHEQYF. The CDR3 coding sequence is TGTGCCAGCAGTTGGCGGGAGTCGATCCACGAGCAGTACTTC.

The sample holds many counts of this clonotype. The chain links TRBV29-1 to TRBJ2-1; unclear D gene. This CDR3 contains 12 residues. V lost 3 bases, J lost 6 bases, and 9 bases lay in between. Germline V gene lookup returns CDR1 SQVTM and CDR2 ANQGSEA. This chain's CDR3 is CSVDFDGNEQFF. In nucleotides, the CDR3 is TGCAGCGTTGACTTCGACGGCAATGAGCAGTTCTTC.

This chain joins TRBV7-2 and TRBJ2-1; 10 positions agree with TRBD1. J gave up 6 bases and V 6 bases, and 2 bases lay outside the gene matches. The germline gives CDR1 SGHTA, CDR2 FQGNSA. CDR3 size: 13 residues. The CDR3 is CASRGQGINEQFF. CDR3 nucleotides: TGTGCCAGCAGGGGACAGGGGATCAATGAGCAGTTCTTC.

This clonotype was observed a few times. The chain is built from TRBV27 and TRBJ2-7; tentative D call: TRBD2 (6 bases). The CDR3 has 14 residues. The germline V gene encodes CDR1 MNHEY and CDR2 SMNVEV (reference sequence). V gave up 5 bases and J gave up 3 bases, with 14 bases separating them. CDR3 amino acids: CASSTPGLFYEQYF. The CDR3 DNA follows: TGTGCCAGCAGTACGCCGGGACTTTTCTACGAGCAGTACTTC.

The table lists this clonotype with many counts. The chain recombines TRBV4-3 with TRBJ2-1, with D possibly being TRBD1 (5 bases). V dropped 0 bases and J dropped 3 bases, with 12 bases sitting between them. CDR1 LGHNA and CDR2 YSLEER come from the germline V gene. The CDR3 extends over 16 amino acids. The CDR3: CASSQDPGHLYNEQFF. The CDR3 DNA follows: TGCGCCAGCAGCCAAGACCCCGGACACCTCTACAATGAGCAGTTCTTC.

This clonotype was detected ten times or more. The J gene is TRBJ2-1, the V gene TRBV11-1; 7 bases match TRBD2. Germline CDR1 and CDR2: SGHAT and FQDESV (reference sequence). The ends lost 2 bases at V and 7 bases at J; junction bases unmatched: 8. The CDR3 runs to 15 residues. Written as DNA, the CDR3 is TGTGCCAGCAGCTTATCTCAACTAGCGCTTAATGAGCAGTTCTTC. As protein: CASSLSQLALNEQFF.

This clonotype was counted at least ten times. The V and J genes are TRBV30 and TRBJ2-4; D gene uncertain. Trimming left V 1 base short and J 6 bases short, with 7 bases between. The CDR3 has 12 residues. Germline values: CDR1 GTSNPN, CDR2 SVGIG (reference sequence). The DNA of the CDR3 is TGTGCCTGGAGTGAGGACGGAAACATTCAGTACTTC. Protein product: CAWSEDGNIQYF.

The rearrangement uses TRBV27 and TRBJ2-7, with 8 bases identical to TRBD2. The CDR3 is 17 residues long. Trimming removed 5 bases from V and 3 bases from J; junction bases left unmatched: 15. Per germline, CDR1 MNHEY and CDR2 SMNVEV (reference sequence). This chain's CDR3 is CASSRPIGSGSDYEQYF. For the CDR3, the DNA is TGTGCCAGCAGTCGACCCATAGGGAGCGGGAGCGACTACGAGCAGTACTTC.

This clonotype appeared many times. V usage is TRBV12-3 or TRBV12-4 and J usage is TRBJ1-1; no clear D. V was shortened by 3 bases and J by 5 bases, with 7 bases between the two germline ends. This CDR3 region has 12 residues. In DNA, the CDR3 is TGTGCCAGCAGTTTTGGACCTACTGAAGCTTTCTTT. Translating gives CASSFGPTEAFF.

The rearrangement joins TRBV25-1 to TRBJ2-1, with TRBD1 matching over 9 bases. Germline CDR1 is MGHDK and CDR2 is SYGVNS. V lost 4 bases and J lost 4; bases outside the gene matches: 14. This CDR3 contains 18 residues. This CDR3 reads CASSGGQDRGARYNEQFF. The CDR3 DNA is TGTGCCAGCAGTGGGGGGCAGGACAGGGGCGCGCGATACAATGAGCAGTTCTTC. Drawing the rest from reference TRBV25-1 and TRBJ2-1, the complete variable domain is EADIYQTPRYLVIGTGKKITLECSQTMGHDKMYWYQQDPGMELHLIHYSYGVNSTEKGDLSSESTVSRIRTEHFPLTLESARPSHTSQYLCASSGGQDRGARYNEQFFGPGTRLTVL.

This clonotype was recorded many times. The DNA of the CDR3 is TGCGCCAGCAGCTTGGAGTTAGCGGGGAAAGAGACCCAGTACTTC. It yields the protein CASSLELAGKETQYF. V is TRBV5-1 and J is TRBJ2-5, with 8 nucleotides matching TRBD2. The trim removed 0 bases at V and 3 bases at J, leaving 4 bases unmatched. Germline V gene lookup returns CDR1 SGHRS and CDR2 YFSETQ. There are 15 residues in the CDR3.

Only a few counts were recorded for this clonotype. The chain recombines TRBV6-2 or TRBV6-3 with TRBJ1-1; D possibly corresponds to TRBD1 (5 bases). The V end was cut by 5 bases, the J end by 6 bases, with 22 bases between. Germline assignment: CDR1 MNHEY and CDR2 SVGEGT. This CDR3 is built from 16 residues. This CDR3 reads CASSIRALGGDPEAFF. Written as DNA, the CDR3 is TGTGCCAGCAGTATCCGGGCCCTCGGAGGGGACCCTGAAGCTTTCTTT.

The genes are TRBV7-9 and TRBJ1-5; tentatively, D is TRBD1 (5 bases). Trimming cost V 4 bases and J 3 bases, with 10 bases left between them. Germline V gene sequence: CDR1 SEHNR, CDR2 FQNEAQ (reference sequence). CDR3 length: 14 amino acids. In DNA form, the CDR3 reads TGTGCCAGCAGCTCGGGACGGTTCAATCAGCCCCAGCATTTT. This codes for CASSSGRFNQPQHF.

This clonotype was recorded many times. V and J are TRBV3-1 and TRBJ1-5; 9 bases are shared with TRBD1. The CDR3 spans 17 residues. V shed 1 base, J shed 10 bases, and the junction held 14 bases outside the gene matches. The germline V gene encodes CDR1 LGHDT and CDR2 YNNKEL (reference sequence). The CDR3 loop is CASSQAGTGYQRHPQHF. The CDR3 region has the DNA TGTGCCAGCAGCCAAGCAGGGACAGGGTACCAAAGGCACCCCCAGCATTTT.

About this clonotype: A read error may explain this, as a much larger clone is one base away. The V gene is TRBV5-5, the J gene TRBJ1-2; D uncertain. The germline CDR1 and CDR2 sequences are SGHKS and YYEKEE (reference sequence). Trimming removed 3 bases at V and 4 bases at J, with 7 bases between. The CDR3 is 12 residues long. The CDR3 region is CASSSGSYGYTF. CDR3 bases: TGTGCCAGCAGCTCGGGATCCTATGGCTACACCTTC. The complete variable domain, with remaining parts taken from reference TRBV5-5 and TRBJ1-2, reads DAGVTQSPTHLIKTRGQQVTLRCSPISGHKSVSWYQQVLGQGPQFIFQYYEKEERGRGNFPDRFSARQFPNYSSELNVNALLLGDSALYLCASSSGSYGYTFGSGTRLTVV.

This clonotype was detected only a few times. The rearrangement joins TRBV28 to TRBJ1-2; the match to TRBD1 covers 7 bases. The CDR3 has 15 amino acids. V dropped 5 bases and J dropped 4; count of bases not matched to a gene: 10. CDR1 is MDHEN and CDR2 is SYDVKM in the germline V gene. CDR3 bases: TGTGCCAGCAGTAGCCGGGACAGAGGACCCTATGGCTACACCTTC. Translation gives CASSSRDRGPYGYTF.

This clonotype occurred many times. The rearrangement joins TRBV12-3 or TRBV12-4 to TRBJ2-7; 7 bases align to TRBD2. The CDR3 runs 12 residues. V lost 2 bases to trimming and J lost 6 bases; unmatched junction nucleotides: 1. This chain's CDR3 is CASSLWGGEQYF. As DNA, the CDR3 is TGTGCCAGCAGTTTATGGGGGGGCGAGCAGTACTTC.

This clonotype was recorded many times. The rearrangement uses TRBV12-3 or TRBV12-4 and TRBJ1-1, with 9 bases aligning to TRBD1. The CDR3 covers 15 residues. V shed 3 bases and J 0 bases; nucleotides not matched to a gene: 2. The CDR3 nucleotides read TGTGCCAGCAGTTTGACAGGGGGAATGAACACTGAAGCTTTCTTT. It yields the protein CASSLTGGMNTEAFF.

This clonotype has only a few counts. The chain combines TRBV30 with TRBJ2-7; 10 nucleotides align to TRBD2. V lost 3 bases to trimming and J lost 2 bases; unmatched junction nucleotides: 7. The length of the CDR3 is 15 residues. CDR1 is GTSNPN, CDR2 SVGIG, per germline (reference sequence). The CDR3 nucleotides are TGTGCCTGGAGGACAGGGACTAGCGCAGCCTACGAGCAGTACTTC. This sequence encodes CAWRTGTSAAYEQYF.

The rearrangement joins TRBV5-1 to TRBJ2-1, with a weak D call TRBD2 (6 bases). V dropped 4 bases and J dropped 0 bases, with 14 bases sitting between them. There are 16 residues in the CDR3. Germline-derived CDR1 and CDR2 are SGHRS and YFSETQ. This CDR3 is CASSVSREASYNEQFF. The CDR3, as DNA: TGCGCCAGCAGCGTAAGCAGGGAGGCCTCCTACAATGAGCAGTTCTTC.

The V and J genes are TRBV5-1 and TRBJ2-7, with D maybe TRBD1 (5 bases). V was pared by 1 base and J by 4 bases, with 15 bases between. The CDR3 contains 15 residues. CDR1 is SGHRS and CDR2 is YFSETQ in the germline V gene. Here the CDR3 DNA reads TGCGCCAGCAGCTTGCAGACAGAGTTAAAATACGAGCAGTACTTC. Amino acids: CASSLQTELKYEQYF. The full variable domain, rest sourced from reference TRBV5-1 and TRBJ2-7, is KAGVTQTPRYLIKTRGQQVTLSCSPISGHRSVSWYQQTPGQGLQFLFEYFSETQRNKGNFPGRFSGRQFSNSRSEMNVSTLELGDSALYLCASSLQTELKYEQYFGPGTRLTVT.